Following are 32 T cell receptor beta chains from one sample sequenced in a study of T-cell memory formation after mild COVID-19. In TCRdb, the 5' RACE reads were re-called with MiXCR into one record per CDR3 protein. The data hold roughly 620,000 distinct CDR3 sequences, with approximately 18% observed a single time. The sequencing sample was made of PBMCs or a T cell subset sorted from them (not recorded which). The receptors shown here come from an adult woman who had mild COVID-19 (a few samples of this study predate the infection). Cell type and time point are not known.

This clonotype was seen only a few times. V and J are TRBV19 and TRBJ1-1; 8 bases fit TRBD1. J was trimmed by 4 bases and V by 3 bases; bases with no gene match: 7. Germline V gene lookup returns CDR1 LNHDA and CDR2 SQIVND (reference sequence). The CDR3 is made up of 15 amino acids. The CDR3 is CASSIGQGLATEAFF. The CDR3 nucleotides are TGTGCCAGTAGTATTGGACAGGGATTGGCCACTGAAGCTTTCTTT. Using reference TRBV19 and TRBJ1-1 for the parts outside the CDR3, the full variable domain is DGGITQSPKYLFRKEGQNVTLSCEQNLNHDAMYWYRQDPGQGLRLIYYSQIVNDFQKGDIAEGYSVSREKKESFPLTVTSAQKNPTAFYLCASSIGQGLATEAFFGQGTRLTVV.

This clonotype was observed a handful of times. V usage is TRBV12-3 or TRBV12-4 and J usage is TRBJ1-1; D perhaps matches TRBD1 (5 bases). V lost 7 bases, J lost 2 bases, and 14 bases lay in between. This CDR3 spans 14 amino acids. The CDR3 reads CASIVGGFNTEAFF. CDR3 bases: TGTGCCAGCATTGTGGGGGGGTTTAACACTGAAGCTTTCTTT.

This clonotype was observed a few times. The gene calls are TRBV9 and TRBJ1-2; no clear D gene. This CDR3 comprises 13 residues. Deletions cut 3 bases from V and 8 bases from J, with 14 bases between. The germline V gene has CDR1 SGDLS and CDR2 YYNGEE. CDR3 nucleotide sequence: TGTGCCAGCAGCGCGAGCCGGGCCTGGGGCTACACCTTC. Translation gives CASSASRAWGYTF.

CDR3 DNA sequence: TGTGCCAGCAGCTTCTCGACAGGAATTCTGAACACTGAAGCTTTCTTT. Residues: CASSFSTGILNTEAFF. V usage is TRBV5-6 and J usage is TRBJ1-1; perhaps TRBD1 as D (6 bases). CDR1 is SGHDT and CDR2 is YYEEEE in the germline V gene. Trimming took 2 bases from V and 0 from J, leaving 14 bases between them. CDR3 length: 16 amino acids.

Ten or more counts support this clonotype. The chain couples TRBV7-9 to TRBJ2-3, with 8 positions matching TRBD2. V shed 5 bases and J 4 bases; nucleotides not matched to a gene: 11. The V gene's germline CDR1 is SEHNR and CDR2 FQNEAQ (reference sequence). The CDR3 runs to 16 residues. CDR3 in DNA: TGTGCCAGCAGCACACGGCGGGGGGCCGGGTCAGATACGCAGTATTTT. Its protein is CASSTRRGAGSDTQYF.

The J gene is TRBJ1-1, the V gene TRBV12-3 or TRBV12-4; 7 bases map to TRBD1. J was trimmed by 6 bases and V by 4 bases; bases with no gene match: 11. The CDR3 sequence is 15 residues long. CDR3 in DNA: TGTGCCAGCAGTTATATCCCCCCCGGGACAGCTGAAGCTTTCTTT. Protein product: CASSYIPPGTAEAFF.

In this sample, this clonotype turned up many times. The rearrangement uses TRBV15 and TRBJ2-7; no clear D. Germline CDR1 LNHNV, CDR2 YYDKDF (reference sequence). The CDR3 totals 15 residues. With 3 bases removed from V and 2 bases from J, the gap between germline ends came to 14 bases. The CDR3 loop reads CATSSGRQRPYEQYF. Written as DNA, the CDR3 is TGTGCCACCAGCAGTGGCCGGCAGCGACCCTACGAGCAGTACTTC.

In this sample, this clonotype turned up a few times. The V gene is TRBV5-1, the J gene TRBJ2-1, with 8 nucleotides matching TRBD2. Losses at the gene ends were 4 bases for V and 4 bases for J; bases not matched to a gene: 10. CDR3 length: 16 amino acids. Per the germline V gene, CDR1 is SGHRS and CDR2 is YFSETQ. The CDR3 here is CASSVVAGTAYNEQFF. The CDR3 nucleotides are TGCGCCAGCAGCGTCGTAGCGGGGACTGCTTACAATGAGCAGTTCTTC.

This clonotype was picked up a small number of times. The J gene is TRBJ2-1, the V gene TRBV20-1; D is perhaps TRBD2 (6 bases). Germline V gives CDR1 DFQATT, CDR2 SNEGSKA (reference sequence). Trimming shortened V by 5 bases and J by 0 bases, and 17 bases separated the two germline ends. CDR3 length: 16 residues. The CDR3, as DNA: TGCAGTGCTCCCCCTGGGGGGTTAAGCTCCTACAATGAGCAGTTCTTC. Amino acid sequence: CSAPPGGLSSYNEQFF.

This chain links TRBV7-9 with TRBJ2-1; 13 bases fit TRBD2. Germline values: CDR1 SEHNR, CDR2 FQNEAQ (reference sequence). This CDR3 is 15 amino acids long. V was pared by 5 bases and J by 6 bases, with 4 bases of the junction left unmatched. This CDR3 is CASSVTSGRANEQFF. In nucleotides, the CDR3 is TGTGCCAGCAGCGTTACTAGCGGGAGGGCCAATGAGCAGTTCTTC.

The chain joins TRBV7-3 to TRBJ2-2; 10 bases are a match to TRBD2. Trimming at V came to 4 bases and at J to 2 bases, leaving 7 bases not matched to a gene. There are 17 residues in the CDR3. From germline, CDR1 is SGHTA and CDR2 FQGTGA. CDR3: CASSSRTSGVNTGELFF. The DNA of the CDR3 is TGTGCCAGCAGCTCCCGAACTAGCGGGGTTAACACCGGGGAGCTGTTTTTT.

The chain is built from TRBV7-9 and TRBJ1-5; D remains unclear. V lost 4 bases, J lost 7 bases, and 8 bases lay in between. CDR1 and CDR2 (germline): SEHNR, FQNEAQ (reference sequence). The CDR3 runs 12 residues. CDR3 DNA: TGTGCCAGCAGCTCGGAACGACAGCCCCAGCATTTT. Protein product: CASSSERQPQHF. Combining the CDR3 with reference TRBV7-9 and TRBJ1-5 gives the whole variable domain DTGVSQNPRHKITKRGQNVTFRCDPISEHNRLYWYRQTLGQGPEFLTYFQNEAQLEKSRLLSDRFSAERPKGSFSTLEIQRTEQGDSAMYLCASSSERQPQHFGDGTRLSIL.

The V and J genes are TRBV6-5 and TRBJ2-5; the match to TRBD1 covers 8 bases. CDR1 and CDR2 (germline): MNHEY, SVGAGI. The ends lost 3 bases at V and 5 bases at J; junction bases unmatched: 5. The CDR3 runs 14 residues. This CDR3 is CASSYSRDRETQYF. CDR3 sequence (DNA): TGTGCCAGCAGTTATTCTCGGGACAGGGAGACCCAGTACTTC.

In its sample, this clonotype was seen a few times. The rearrangement links TRBV9 to TRBJ2-5, with 8 bases aligning to TRBD2. CDR3 length: 16 residues. Germline values: CDR1 SGDLS, CDR2 YYNGEE. The junction had 9 bases not matched to a gene; V was cut back by 0 bases and J by 5 bases. CDR3 sequence reads: CASSVVGRGGLETQYF. Here the CDR3 DNA reads TGTGCCAGCAGCGTAGTAGGACGGGGGGGCCTGGAGACCCAGTACTTC.

This clonotype has just a few counts. The chain links TRBV25-1 to TRBJ1-3, with TRBD1 identical over 11 bases. CDR3 length: 16 residues. The ends lost 10 bases at V and 10 bases at J; junction bases unmatched: 18. CDR1 MGHDK and CDR2 SYGVNS come from the germline V gene. The CDR3 region has the DNA TGTGCCACTCCCCGGGGACAGGGGGACGGGCATCTGACCATATATTTT. Translating it yields CATPRGQGDGHLTIYF.

V is TRBV7-9 and J is TRBJ2-7; 8 bases fit TRBD1. The length of the CDR3 is 15 residues. Germline V gene lookup returns CDR1 SEHNR and CDR2 FQNEAQ (reference sequence). V gave up 5 bases and J gave up 6 bases; unmatched junction bases: 12. The CDR3 sequence is CASSLGPTGAGEQYF. The CDR3 nucleotides are TGTGCCAGCAGCCTAGGACCGACAGGGGCGGGCGAGCAGTACTTC. Filled out from reference TRBV7-9 and TRBJ2-7, the complete variable domain reads DTGVSQNPRHKITKRGQNVTFRCDPISEHNRLYWYRQTLGQGPEFLTYFQNEAQLEKSRLLSDRFSAERPKGSFSTLEIQRTEQGDSAMYLCASSLGPTGAGEQYFGPGTRLTVT.

This clonotype came up a few times. The chain couples TRBV5-1 to TRBJ2-5, with TRBD1 as a possible D gene (5 bases). Per the germline V gene, CDR1 is SGHRS and CDR2 is YFSETQ. Trimming took 0 bases from V and 4 from J, leaving 16 bases between them. This CDR3 region has 16 residues. The CDR3 DNA sequence: TGCGCCAGCAGCTTGGCCGGCCAGGGATCGGGAGAGACCCAGTACTTC. Protein: CASSLAGQGSGETQYF.

The rearrangement joins TRBV11-3 to TRBJ2-7, with D maybe TRBD2 (6 bases). V was cut by 3 bases and J by 1 base, with 10 bases left in between. This CDR3 comprises 14 residues. The V gene's germline CDR1 is SGHNT and CDR2 YENEEA. For the CDR3, the DNA is TGTGCCAGCAGCTTGTTCGGGAGATCCTACGAGCAGTACTTC. This gives the protein CASSLFGRSYEQYF.

The table lists this clonotype with a few counts. This chain connects TRBV4-1 to TRBJ1-3; no firm D call. CDR1 is MGHRA and CDR2 is YSYEKL in the germline V gene. Deletions cut 1 base from V and 0 bases from J, with 7 bases between. The CDR3 totals 15 residues. CDR3 region: CASSQGTDSGNTIYF. The CDR3 DNA follows: TGCGCCAGCAGCCAAGGGACGGACTCTGGAAACACCATATATTTT.

The CDR3 DNA follows: TGTGCCAGCAGCCAAGATCGGATAGTCGGGGAGACCCAGTACTTC. Protein: CASSQDRIVGETQYF. The chain carries TRBV3-1 and TRBJ2-5; no clear D. Germline V gives CDR1 LGHDT, CDR2 YNNKEL (reference sequence). V shed 0 bases and J shed 5 bases, with 13 bases lying between them. The length of the CDR3 is 15 residues.

In this sample, this clonotype turned up a few times. The chain couples TRBV6-2 or TRBV6-3 to TRBJ2-5; 13 nucleotides agree with TRBD2. Germline CDR1 reads MNHEY; CDR2 reads SVGEGT. V trimming: 4 bases; J trimming: 2 bases; junction bases outside the gene matches: 10. This CDR3 spans 18 amino acids. The CDR3 reads CASSWDPGLAGVQETQYF. CDR3 bases: TGTGCCAGCAGTTGGGACCCCGGACTAGCGGGAGTTCAAGAGACCCAGTACTTC.

The sample holds a few counts of this clonotype. The genes are TRBV12-3 or TRBV12-4 and TRBJ1-2, with D possibly being TRBD1 (5 bases). CDR3 size: 14 residues. Trimming took 3 bases from V and 8 from J, leaving 16 bases between them. Here the CDR3 reads CASSLGRIGGGYTF. The CDR3 DNA reads TGTGCCAGCAGTTTGGGACGAATTGGGGGGGGCTACACCTTC.

This clonotype was observed many times. The rearrangement joins TRBV7-2 to TRBJ2-3; D may correspond to TRBD1 or TRBD2 (6 bases each). Germline V CDR1 and CDR2: SGHTA, FQGNSA. The V gene lost 2 bases and the J gene lost 0 bases, with 15 bases spanning the gap. CDR3 length: 17 residues. DNA of the CDR3: TGTGCCAGCAGCTTATCGGGGGCCGACTCTAGCACAGATACGCAGTATTTT. It yields the protein CASSLSGADSSTDTQYF.

The rearrangement joins TRBV20-1 to TRBJ1-1; D uncertain. Germline CDR1 DFQATT, CDR2 SNEGSKA (reference sequence). The CDR3 has 13 amino acids. V lost 3 bases to trimming and J lost 0 bases, with 8 bases between them. The CDR3 is CSASPALNTEAFF. The DNA of the CDR3 is TGCAGTGCTAGCCCAGCCCTGAACACTGAAGCTTTCTTT.

This clonotype was seen only a few times. V usage is TRBV6-2 or TRBV6-3 and J usage is TRBJ2-1; 7 bases line up with TRBD2. The CDR3 has 16 amino acids. Germline assignment: CDR1 MNHEY and CDR2 SVGEGT. J was trimmed by 2 bases and V by 6 bases; bases with no gene match: 10. This CDR3 is CASSPRRTRTYNEQFF. CDR3 sequence (DNA): TGTGCCAGCAGCCCCAGGCGGACTAGAACCTACAATGAGCAGTTCTTC.

This chain joins TRBV9 and TRBJ2-1; 10 bases map to TRBD2. CDR1 SGDLS and CDR2 YYNGEE come from the germline V gene. The CDR3 runs to 15 residues. With V trimmed by 7 bases and J by 7 bases, 11 bases remained unmatched. The CDR3 region has the DNA TGTGCCAGCGGTTTAGCGGGAGGTACTTGGAATGAGCAGTTCTTC. Residues: CASGLAGGTWNEQFF.

A few counts support this clonotype. The rearrangement links TRBV5-4 to TRBJ2-1, with TRBD2 matching over 9 bases. The CDR3 extends over 17 amino acids. CDR1 SGHNT and CDR2 YYREEE come from the germline V gene (reference sequence). V lost 0 bases and J lost 4; bases outside the gene matches: 8. The CDR3 is CASSLVVLAGDYNEQFF. For the CDR3, the DNA is TGTGCCAGCAGCTTGGTAGTACTAGCGGGCGATTACAATGAGCAGTTCTTC.

This chain joins TRBV5-5 and TRBJ2-3; weak D call: TRBD2 (5 bases). V was pared by 0 bases and J by 6 bases, with 14 bases between. This CDR3 spans 15 amino acids. Germline lookup yields CDR1 SGHKS and CDR2 YYEKEE (reference sequence). DNA of the CDR3: TGTGCCAGCAGCTTGGTAATGGGGAGCCTGGATACGCAGTATTTT. As protein: CASSLVMGSLDTQYF.

The V call is TRBV29-1, the J call TRBJ2-7; 8 nucleotides match TRBD1. The CDR3 is 14 amino acids. Germline lookup yields CDR1 SQVTM and CDR2 ANQGSEA. The V segment lost 6 bases and the J segment 0 bases; nucleotides outside the gene matches: 7. DNA for the CDR3: TGCAGCGTCCGGACAGGGCTTAGCTCCTACGAGCAGTACTTC. It encodes CSVRTGLSSYEQYF.

This CDR3 reads CSAHRGWGHTDTQYF. As DNA, the CDR3 is TGCAGTGCCCACAGGGGGTGGGGACACACAGATACGCAGTATTTT. The chain recombines TRBV20-1 with TRBJ2-3; 8 bases fit TRBD1. Germline V lookup: CDR1 DFQATT, CDR2 SNEGSKA (reference sequence). The CDR3 contains 15 residues. Trimming took 6 bases from V and 2 from J; bases not matched to a gene: 10.

This clonotype was seen once. The chain uses TRBV10-3 and TRBJ2-5, with TRBD1 as a possible D gene (5 bases). The V and J ends lost 6 bases and 2 bases respectively, with 10 bases between them. Germline V gene data show CDR1 as ENHRY and CDR2 as SYGVKD. This CDR3 has 13 amino acids. CDR3 in DNA: TGTGCCATCAGCACAGGAGAGCAAGAGACCCAGTACTTC. This codes for CAISTGEQETQYF.

The chain employs TRBV6-6 and TRBJ2-7, with 11 nucleotides matching TRBD2. This CDR3 has 15 amino acids. Germline V gene data show CDR1 as MNHNY and CDR2 as SVGAGI (reference sequence). J gave up 2 bases and V 7 bases, and 7 bases lay outside the gene matches. CDR3 in amino acids: CASTALAGAAYEQYF. CDR3 bases: TGTGCCAGCACTGCACTAGCGGGGGCCGCCTACGAGCAGTACTTC.